This T cell receptor beta chain was identified in a study of identical twins. MiXCR, run by TCRdb on the 5' RACE reads, gives a single entry per CDR3 protein. The sample consists of under 400,000 distinct CDR3 sequences, roughly 9% of them appearing once. Germline values: CDR1 SGHRS, CDR2 YFSETQ. There are 14 residues in the CDR3. The trim removed 4 bases at V and 4 bases at J, leaving 2 bases unmatched. This clonotype has ten or more counts. This receptor was taken from a woman between 50 and 59 years old in good health. This chain links TRBV5-1 with TRBJ2-3; the match to TRBD1 covers 11 bases. Sequencing input: naive T cells sorted from blood. This CDR3 reads CASSLGQGADTQYF. As DNA, the CDR3 is TGCGCCAGCAGCCTGGGACAGGGGGCAGATACGCAGTATTTT.